The 24 T cell receptor beta chains below all came from one sample that was sequenced in a study of blood T cell repertoires in COVID-19. The assay was immunoSEQ multiplex PCR, and TCRdb's table has in-frame clones only and misses some. Counted here are 85,000 to 100,000 clones, around 72% occurring once; the ten biggest clones make up just under 25%. The specimen was peripheral blood. The source is a woman aged 55-69 years in a cohort sampled during active or convalescent COVID-19.

The chain employs TRBV30 and TRBJ1-1; D remains ambiguous. Between the trimmed V and J ends, which lost 0 bases and 1 base, there was a span of 9 bases. The length of the CDR3 is 14 residues. Germline-derived CDR1 and CDR2 are GTSNPN and SVGIG (reference sequence). The CDR3 region is CAWSVVGRNTEAFF. The DNA for the CDR3 is TGTGCCTGGAGTGTAGTAGGGAGGAACACTGAAGCTTTCTTT.

The rearrangement links TRBV18 to TRBJ2-4, with TRBD1 identical over 8 bases. This CDR3 has 15 amino acids. Germline lookup yields CDR1 KGHSH and CDR2 LQKENI. Losses at the gene ends were 3 bases for V and 4 bases for J; bases not matched to a gene: 5. For the CDR3, the DNA is TGTGCCAGCTCACCTTCCGGGACAGGAAAAAACATTCAGTACTTC. Its protein product is CASSPSGTGKNIQYF.

This clone was picked up a small number of times. The rearrangement links TRBV7-8 to TRBJ1-1, with TRBD1 matching over 7 bases. The CDR3 covers 16 residues. The germline CDR1 and CDR2 sequences are SGHVS and FQNEAQ. The V and J ends lost 4 bases and 1 base, in that order; junction bases with no gene match: 9. CDR3 protein: CASSYGTAQRNTEAFF. In DNA, the CDR3 is TGTGCCAGCAGCTACGGGACAGCCCAAAGGAACACTGAAGCTTTCTTT. The whole variable domain, filled in from reference TRBV7-8 and TRBJ1-1, reads GAGVSQSPRYKVAKRGQDVALRCDPISGHVSLFWYQQALGQGPEFLTYFQNEAQLDKSGLPSDRFFAERPEGSVSTLKIQRTQQEDSAVYLCASSYGTAQRNTEAFFGQGTRLTVV.

This chain links TRBV5-1 with TRBJ2-3, with 12 bases fitting TRBD2. V shed 2 bases and J 4 bases; nucleotides not matched to a gene: 8. Germline CDR1 SGHRS, CDR2 YFSETQ. This CDR3 comprises 17 residues. CDR3 sequence (DNA): TGCGCCAGCAGCTTTCCTAGCGGGGGGGCGCCATCAGATACGCAGTATTTT. Translated, it gives CASSFPSGGAPSDTQYF.

The gene calls are TRBV5-1 and TRBJ1-3, with 7 bases aligning to TRBD1. The CDR3 has 15 amino acids. V lost 4 bases and J lost 0; bases outside the gene matches: 4. Per the germline V gene, CDR1 is SGHRS and CDR2 is YFSETQ. The CDR3 coding sequence is TGCGCCAGCAGCAGACAGGGTCACTCTGGAAACACCATATATTTT. Translating gives CASSRQGHSGNTIYF.

The chain couples TRBV4-2 to TRBJ2-2, with D hard to call. This CDR3 region has 14 residues. Germline V lookup: CDR1 LGHNA, CDR2 YNFKEQ. Trimming removed 2 bases from V and 6 bases from J, with 10 bases in between. The CDR3, as DNA: TGTGCCAGCAGCCAACATTTCCGGGCCGGGGAGCTGTTTTTT. Its translation is CASSQHFRAGELFF.

This sequence joins TRBV5-4 and TRBJ2-1, with 7 bases identical to TRBD2. Germline V gene sequence: CDR1 SGHNT, CDR2 YYREEE (reference sequence). Trimming took 0 bases from V and 0 from J; bases not matched to a gene: 6. The CDR3 contains 17 residues. The CDR3 is CASSLVGGGSSYNEQFF. For the CDR3, the DNA is TGTGCCAGCAGCTTGGTTGGGGGGGGAAGCTCCTACAATGAGCAGTTCTTC.

The chain has TRBV9 and TRBJ1-4, with 7 bases that match TRBD1. The ends lost 3 bases at V and 3 bases at J; junction bases unmatched: 8. Germline CDR1 reads SGDLS; CDR2 reads YYNGEE. The CDR3 contains 16 residues. The CDR3 spells CASSARTGLSNEKLFF. The CDR3 DNA sequence: TGTGCCAGCAGCGCCCGGACAGGTCTATCTAATGAAAAACTGTTTTTT.

The chain carries TRBV5-1 and TRBJ2-3; 11 nucleotides agree with TRBD2. The V and J ends lost 4 bases and 2 bases, in that order; junction bases with no gene match: 9. CDR3 length: 17 amino acids. Germline V gene sequence: CDR1 SGHRS, CDR2 YFSETQ. CDR3 residues: CASSLGTSGLPTDTQYF. CDR3 nucleotide sequence: TGCGCCAGCAGCCTCGGGACTAGCGGACTACCCACAGATACGCAGTATTTT.

The chain couples TRBV2 to TRBJ2-5, with TRBD2 matching 7 bases. The CDR3 has 15 residues. CDR1 SNHLY and CDR2 FYNNEI come from the germline V gene. Losses at the gene ends were 3 bases for V and 0 bases for J; bases not matched to a gene: 4. This chain's CDR3 is CASSEVGGDQETQYF. Here the CDR3 DNA reads TGTGCCAGCAGTGAGGTGGGGGGGGACCAAGAGACCCAGTACTTC.

The genes are TRBV28 and TRBJ1-6, with D possibly TRBD1 on 5 matching bases. Trimming removed 4 bases at V and 12 bases at J, with 16 bases between. The length of the CDR3 is 14 residues. Germline values: CDR1 MDHEN, CDR2 SYDVKM. In DNA, the CDR3 is TGTGCCAGCAGTTCATGGGGGGGGATTGGACCCCTCCACTTT. Translation: CASSSWGGIGPLHF. Full variable domain (missing parts from reference TRBV28 and TRBJ1-6): DVKVTQSSRYLVKRTGEKVFLECVQDMDHENMFWYRQDPGLGLRLIYFSYDVKMKEKGDIPEGYSVSREKKERFSLILESASTNQTSMYLCASSSWGGIGPLHFGNGTRLTVT.

This rearrangement joins TRBV12-3 or TRBV12-4 to TRBJ1-1, with no clear D. Trimming took 3 bases from V and 2 from J, leaving 7 bases between them. CDR3 length: 13 amino acids. DNA for the CDR3: TGTGCCAGCAGTTTTACAGTCAACACTGAAGCTTTCTTT. Translating it yields CASSFTVNTEAFF.

The chain has TRBV5-1 and TRBJ2-7; TRBD2 agrees at 7 bases. The J segment lost 7 bases and the V segment lost 0 bases, leaving 7 bases of the junction unmatched. The germline V gene encodes CDR1 SGHRS and CDR2 YFSETQ. This CDR3 spans 14 amino acids. Written as DNA, the CDR3 is TGCGCCAGCAGCTTGGTGGTAGCGGGCAATGAGCAGTACTTC. Amino acids: CASSLVVAGNEQYF.

This sequence joins TRBV11-2 and TRBJ1-2; D perhaps matches TRBD1 (6 bases). Trimming cost V 4 bases and J 0 bases, with 18 bases left between them. The CDR3 is made up of 17 amino acids. Germline loops: CDR1 SGHAT, CDR2 FQNNGV. Written as DNA, the CDR3 is TGTGCCAGCAGCTGGGGACAATACAAAGGTCCTAACTATGGCTACACCTTC. Translating gives CASSWGQYKGPNYGYTF.

The chain is built from TRBV6-5 and TRBJ2-3; D gene uncertain. Trimming pared 5 bases from V and 0 bases from J, leaving 12 bases between. The CDR3 loop spans 15 amino acids. The germline CDR1 and CDR2 sequences are MNHEY and SVGAGI. For the CDR3, the DNA is TGTGCCAGCAGTAGCTTTCGCGTTAGCACAGATACGCAGTATTTT. Residues: CASSSFRVSTDTQYF.

This chain uses TRBV19 with TRBJ1-2, with 8 bases lining up with TRBD1. V shed 4 bases, J shed 4 bases, and the junction held 5 bases outside the gene matches. Germline CDR1 and CDR2: LNHDA and SQIVND (reference sequence). This CDR3 spans 14 amino acids. The CDR3 bases are TGTGCCAGTAGTAGGGACAGGACCTTCTATGGCTACACCTTC. It translates to CASSRDRTFYGYTF.

V usage is TRBV9 and J usage is TRBJ1-1, with 9 positions matching TRBD1. V shed 5 bases and J 5 bases; nucleotides not matched to a gene: 7. Germline loops: CDR1 SGDLS, CDR2 YYNGEE. The CDR3 loop spans 14 amino acids. CDR3: CASSRTGGWTEAFF. Written as DNA, the CDR3 is TGTGCCAGCAGTCGAACAGGGGGCTGGACTGAAGCTTTCTTT. Combining the CDR3 with reference TRBV9 and TRBJ1-1 gives the whole variable domain DSGVTQTPKHLITATGQRVTLRCSPRSGDLSVYWYQQSLDQGLQFLIQYYNGEERAKGNILERFSAQQFPDLHSELNLSSLELGDSALYFCASSRTGGWTEAFFGQGTRLTVV.

This clone showed up just once. The rearrangement joins TRBV7-3 to TRBJ1-1, with 11 bases lining up with TRBD1. CDR3 length equals 15 residues. Germline trimming cut 2 bases from V and 5 bases from J; bases unmatched to any gene: 4. In germline, CDR1 is SGHTA, CDR2 FQGTGA. The DNA for the CDR3 is TGTGCCAGCAGCTTACAAGGACAGGGGGCAACTGAAGCTTTCTTT. Translated: CASSLQGQGATEAFF.

This clone has just one count. V usage is TRBV11-2 and J usage is TRBJ1-1; 9 bases map to TRBD1. Germline V gene data show CDR1 as SGHAT and CDR2 as FQNNGV. J lost 3 bases, V lost 3 bases, and 11 bases had no gene match. The CDR3 loop spans 17 amino acids. The CDR3 nucleotides read TGTGCCAGCAGCTTGGGGACAGGGTCCCTTCAGCACACTGAAGCTTTCTTT. It specifies CASSLGTGSLQHTEAFF.

CDR3 region: CASSTGGSTDTQYF. For the CDR3, the DNA is TGTGCCAGTAGTACGGGTGGGTCCACAGATACGCAGTATTTT. The chain carries TRBV19 and TRBJ2-3, with D unresolved. From germline, CDR1 is LNHDA and CDR2 SQIVND (reference sequence). Trimming removed 4 bases at V and 2 bases at J, with 10 bases between. This CDR3 has 14 residues.

This chain joins TRBV6-6 and TRBJ2-7; the D is unclear. Between the trimmed V and J ends, which lost 0 bases and 5 bases, there was a span of 17 bases. The CDR3 length is 16 residues. CDR1 MNHNY and CDR2 SVGAGI come from the germline V gene (reference sequence). DNA of the CDR3: TGTGCCAGCAGTTACTCGGGTGCTGGGCATAAGAACGAGCAGTACTTC. Amino acid sequence: CASSYSGAGHKNEQYF.

The chain uses TRBV5-1 and TRBJ2-5; TRBD1 is a possible D gene (6 bases). Trimming pared 5 bases from V and 5 bases from J, leaving 16 bases between. CDR1 and CDR2 from the germline V gene are SGHRS and YFSETQ. The CDR3 has 14 amino acids. CDR3 amino acids: CASSKSGAVETQYF. The CDR3 nucleotides read TGCGCCAGCAGTAAGTCAGGGGCGGTTGAGACCCAGTACTTC.

This rearrangement joins TRBV2 to TRBJ2-1; 10 bases match TRBD2. CDR1 and CDR2 (germline): SNHLY, FYNNEI. Trimming removed 0 bases from V and 8 bases from J; junction bases left unmatched: 7. The CDR3 has 16 amino acids. The CDR3 sequence: CASSEASGGALDEQFF. The CDR3 DNA reads TGTGCCAGCAGTGAAGCGAGCGGGGGGGCCTTGGATGAGCAGTTCTTC. The whole variable domain, filled in from reference TRBV2 and TRBJ2-1, reads EPEVTQTPSHQVTQMGQEVILRCVPISNHLYFYWYRQILGQKVEFLVSFYNNEISEKSEIFDDQFSVERPDGSNFTLKIRSTKLEDSAMYFCASSEASGGALDEQFFGPGTRLTVL.

The chain combines TRBV15 with TRBJ2-5; D is unresolved. Germline assignment: CDR1 LNHNV and CDR2 YYDKDF (reference sequence). V was trimmed by 0 bases and J by 4 bases, leaving 6 bases between them. The CDR3 loop spans 13 amino acids. The chain's CDR3 is CATSRDPGETQYF. The CDR3 nucleotides read TGTGCCACCAGCAGAGATCCAGGAGAGACCCAGTACTTC. Combining the CDR3 with reference TRBV15 and TRBJ2-5 gives the whole variable domain DAMVIQNPRYQVTQFGKPVTLSCSQTLNHNVMYWYQQKSSQAPKLLFHYYDKDFNNEADTPDNFQSRRPNTSFCFLDIRSPGLGDTAMYLCATSRDPGETQYFGPGTRLLVL.